These 21 T cell receptor beta chains were all obtained from the same sample, sequenced in a study of blood T cell repertoires in COVID-19. TCRdb keeps only in-frame clones here, not all; method: immunoSEQ multiplex PCR. The table lists a few hundred thousand clones, 75% to 85% of them singletons. Sequenced material: PBMCs or T cells enriched from blood (not recorded which). Receptor source: a woman in her 40s with acute COVID-19.

This chain joins TRBV28 and TRBJ1-5; a possible D gene is TRBD1 (6 bases). In germline, CDR1 is MDHEN, CDR2 SYDVKM. V lost 6 bases to trimming and J lost 2 bases, with 11 bases between them. The CDR3 loop spans 14 amino acids. CDR3 bases: TGTGCCAGCAGCAGGGGCTCGGGCAATCAGCCCCAGCATTTT. This translates into CASSRGSGNQPQHF.

The chain recombines TRBV2 with TRBJ1-2, with unresolved D. CDR3 size: 14 residues. CDR1 and CDR2 (germline): SNHLY, FYNNEI. V was cut by 2 bases and J by 3 bases, with 10 bases left in between. CDR3 in DNA: TGTGCCAGCAGTGAAATCGAACAACACTATGGCTACACCTTC. Translation: CASSEIEQHYGYTF.

Only one count was recorded for this clone. This rearrangement joins TRBV6-2 or TRBV6-3 to TRBJ1-3, with a tentative D call TRBD1 (6 bases). Germline V gene data show CDR1 as MNHEY and CDR2 as SVGEGT. The V end lost 3 bases, the J end lost 1 base, and 13 bases lay between the germline ends. This CDR3 has 16 residues. CDR3: CASSYAGTRSGNTIYF. CDR3 bases: TGTGCCAGCAGTTATGCCGGGACAAGATCTGGAAACACCATATATTTT.

The chain joins TRBV9 to TRBJ2-2; TRBD1 aligns across 7 bases. J was trimmed by 4 bases and V by 0 bases; bases with no gene match: 9. In germline, CDR1 is SGDLS, CDR2 YYNGEE. This CDR3 spans 17 amino acids. The CDR3 loop reads CASSVDGQGDVTGELFF. CDR3 coding DNA: TGTGCCAGCAGCGTAGATGGGCAGGGGGACGTCACCGGGGAGCTGTTTTTT.

This chain connects TRBV3-1 (or the pseudogene TRBV3-2) to TRBJ1-4, with 9 bases that match TRBD1. CDR1 and CDR2 from the germline V gene are LGHDT and YNNKEL (reference sequence). The CDR3 runs 17 residues. V lost 3 bases, J lost 7 bases, and 12 bases stayed unmatched. Written as DNA, the CDR3 is TGTGCCAGCAGCCACCGAAAAAGCGGGACAGGGCGTGAAAAACTGTTTTTT. Translation: CASSHRKSGTGREKLFF.

This clone was seen only a few times. The rearrangement joins TRBV30 to TRBJ2-3, with D maybe TRBD1 (6 bases). Germline V CDR1 and CDR2: GTSNPN, SVGIG (reference sequence). The CDR3 has 20 amino acids. V lost 4 bases, J lost 6 bases, and 35 bases lay in between. As DNA, the CDR3 is TGTGCCTGGAAGGACGACCCACGCGACAGGCGCCGGACCGGCGGGGATACGCAGTATTTT. This sequence encodes CAWKDDPRDRRRTGGDTQYF.

The V gene is TRBV2, the J gene TRBJ1-2; TRBD1 aligns across 7 bases. Germline V gene data show CDR1 as SNHLY and CDR2 as FYNNEI. The V and J ends lost 5 bases and 6 bases, in that order; junction bases with no gene match: 15. There are 16 residues in the CDR3. The CDR3 loop reads CASSRLRQGMYDGYTF. The CDR3 DNA reads TGTGCCAGCAGTCGCTTAAGACAGGGAATGTATGATGGCTACACCTTC.

The chain links TRBV5-1 to TRBJ2-1, with D uncertain. Germline CDR1 SGHRS, CDR2 YFSETQ. The CDR3 is made up of 17 amino acids. Trimming took 4 bases from V and 4 from J, leaving 21 bases between them. CDR3 DNA: TGCGCCAGCAGCCTATTCCCCTTGACGCAGACTTACAATGAGCAGTTCTTC. Its protein product is CASSLFPLTQTYNEQFF. Looking up the rest from reference TRBV5-1 and TRBJ2-1 gives the full variable domain: KAGVTQTPRYLIKTRGQQVTLSCSPISGHRSVSWYQQTPGQGLQFLFEYFSETQRNKGNFPGRFSGRQFSNSRSEMNVSTLELGDSALYLCASSLFPLTQTYNEQFFGPGTRLTVL.

This sequence joins TRBV3-1 (or the pseudogene TRBV3-2) and TRBJ2-5, with unresolved D. The CDR3 runs to 14 residues. Germline V gene sequence: CDR1 LGHDT, CDR2 YNNKEL (reference sequence). V was shortened by 0 bases and J by 5 bases, with 10 bases between the two germline ends. The CDR3 bases are TGTGCCAGCAGCCAAGACCACAGCTCGGAGACCCAGTACTTC. Its translation is CASSQDHSSETQYF.

The chain has TRBV14 and TRBJ1-2, with 8 bases identical to TRBD1. CDR1 and CDR2 (germline): SGHDN, FVKESK. The CDR3 spans 16 residues. V gave up 4 bases and J gave up 5 bases; unmatched junction bases: 12. The CDR3 region has the DNA TGTGCCAGCAGCCCGGACTCAGACAGGGGCACTTATGGCTACACCTTC. It yields the protein CASSPDSDRGTYGYTF.

The chain carries TRBV19 and TRBJ2-7; 12 nucleotides agree with TRBD1. The CDR3 loop spans 16 amino acids. V shed 3 bases, J shed 0 bases, and the junction held 3 bases outside the gene matches. Germline lookup yields CDR1 LNHDA and CDR2 SQIVND (reference sequence). The CDR3 protein is CASSIRGQGASYEQYF. CDR3 DNA: TGTGCCAGTAGTATTAGGGGACAGGGGGCCTCCTACGAGCAGTACTTC.

The chain couples TRBV24-1 to TRBJ2-1; 11 bases agree with TRBD2. Trimming took 5 bases from V and 7 from J; bases not matched to a gene: 9. The CDR3 sequence is 16 residues long. Per germline, CDR1 KGHDR and CDR2 SFDVKD. CDR3 protein: CATSGSLAGGGNEQFF. The CDR3 DNA reads TGTGCCACCAGTGGCTCGCTAGCGGGAGGAGGGAATGAGCAGTTCTTC.

The rearrangement uses TRBV12-3 or TRBV12-4 and TRBJ1-3, with D possibly TRBD1 on 6 matching bases. The CDR3 is 11 residues long. V gave up 6 bases and J gave up 15 bases, with 15 bases separating them. CDR3 loop: CASSQQGPRYF. The CDR3 bases are TGTGCCAGCAGCCAACAGGGTCCCCGATATTTT.

This clone was detected once. This chain connects TRBV10-3 to TRBJ2-1; D is perhaps TRBD2 (7 bases). From germline, CDR1 is ENHRY and CDR2 SYGVKD. The CDR3 has 14 residues. Trimming removed 11 bases from V and 5 bases from J, with 19 bases in between. The DNA for the CDR3 is TGTGCCTCCCGGGTGGGGGGGCCCCACAATGAGCAGTTCTTC. Protein product: CASRVGGPHNEQFF.

The J gene is TRBJ2-7, the V gene TRBV6-5; possibly TRBD1 for D (5 bases). CDR1 is MNHEY, CDR2 SVGAGI, per germline. This CDR3 spans 12 amino acids. V gave up 7 bases and J gave up 0 bases, with 7 bases separating them. CDR3 residues: CASMGLSYEQYF. CDR3 in DNA: TGTGCCAGCATGGGGCTCTCCTACGAGCAGTACTTC.

J is TRBJ1-5 and V is TRBV18; weak D call: TRBD1 (5 bases). The CDR3 contains 15 residues. The V end lost 6 bases, the J end lost 6 bases, and 18 bases lay between the germline ends. CDR1 KGHSH and CDR2 LQKENI come from the germline V gene. CDR3: CASSGTRGTGQPQHF. The CDR3 DNA reads as TGTGCCAGCTCGGGGACGCGGGGGACGGGTCAGCCCCAGCATTTT.

The chain is built from TRBV5-1 and TRBJ2-5, with TRBD1 matching 7 bases. Germline CDR1 reads SGHRS; CDR2 reads YFSETQ. This CDR3 region has 15 residues. J gave up 5 bases and V 3 bases, and 10 bases lay outside the gene matches. The CDR3 region is CASSWGTVIGETQYF. The CDR3 DNA reads TGCGCCAGCAGCTGGGGGACAGTAATCGGGGAGACCCAGTACTTC.

The chain uses TRBV7-9 and TRBJ1-6; D gene unclear. With 8 bases removed from V and 4 bases from J, the gap between germline ends came to 12 bases. CDR1 and CDR2 from the germline V gene are SEHNR and FQNEAQ (reference sequence). The CDR3 covers 14 residues. The CDR3 is CASALQSYNSPLHF. The CDR3 bases are TGTGCCAGCGCCTTACAGAGTTATAATTCACCCCTCCACTTT.

V and J are TRBV27 and TRBJ2-3; 10 bases are a match to TRBD2. V shed 2 bases and J 6 bases; nucleotides not matched to a gene: 5. In germline, CDR1 is MNHEY, CDR2 SMNVEV (reference sequence). The CDR3 extends over 15 amino acids. The DNA for the CDR3 is TGTGCCAGCAGTTTAACCTCTAGCGGGAGCGATACGCAGTATTTT. Amino acid sequence: CASSLTSSGSDTQYF.

This chain uses TRBV28 with TRBJ1-2; TRBD1 is a possible D gene (5 bases). Trimming removed 1 base from V and 8 bases from J, with 14 bases in between. CDR3 size: 14 residues. Germline loops: CDR1 MDHEN, CDR2 SYDVKM. As DNA, the CDR3 is TGTGCCAGCAGTTTATCCCCGGGGGTCCCGGGCTACACCTTC. It translates to CASSLSPGVPGYTF.

Here the CDR3 reads CASSLAQGEIGNTIYF. In nucleotides, the CDR3 is TGTGCCAGCAGCTTAGCGCAAGGAGAGATTGGAAACACCATATATTTT. The chain recombines TRBV7-6 with TRBJ1-3, with D uncertain. The CDR3 spans 16 residues. CDR1 and CDR2 (germline): SGHVS, FNYEAQ. V gave up 0 bases and J gave up 3 bases, with 12 bases separating them.